This TCR beta chain was identified in a study of shared clonotypes between healthy human individuals. Clones were sequenced by immunoSEQ multiplex PCR, and TCRdb holds only the in-frame ones, with some missing. The table records approximately 2,000,000 clones, 85% to 95% of them present only once. The CDR3 has 16 amino acids. CDR1 is SGDLS and CDR2 is YYNGEE in the germline V gene. J lost 8 bases, V lost 0 bases, and 10 bases had no gene match. The TCR sequence derives from a man aged 18 to 29 in good health. Some clones in this sample may be carry-over from other donors' samples. The chain uses TRBV9 and TRBJ2-1; TRBD2 matches 8 bases. The sample consisted of naive CD4+ T cells from PBMCs. As to subset: CD45RA+ positively selected. The CDR3: CASSVGLAYGMDEQFF. The CDR3 DNA sequence: TGTGCCAGCAGCGTAGGACTAGCGTACGGTATGGATGAGCAGTTCTTC.